A selection of T cell receptor beta chains follows, all from one sample in a study of T cell repertoires in cytomegalovirus infection. These receptors are not linked to any known antigen. TCRdb reprocessed the reads via MiXCR and lists one record per CDR3 protein. Of a few hundred thousand distinct CDR3 sequences in the sample, about 39% were seen once. The material sequenced was cultured PBMCs, taken from culture after CMV antigen stimulation. The receptors shown here come from a human donor in good health (CMV status not recorded). Some clones in this sample may be carry-over from other donors' samples. Each CDR3 is given with its conserved first and last residue. Each record gives: clone size, J gene, V gene, D gene, CDR3 DNA, CDR3 protein. D genes are given only for firm matches. Size is stated for part of the rows, as once, few or many counts, or as a class when the clone is expanded.

- | TRBJ2-1 | TRBV7-8 | TRBD2 | TGTGCCAGCAGCCCCCGCCGACTAGCGGGGCATGAGCAGTTCTTC | CASSPRRLAGHEQFF
- | TRBJ2-2 | TRBV24-1 | - | TGTGCCACCAGTGACAAAAGTGACACCGGGGAGCTGTTTTTT | CATSDKSDTGELFF
- | TRBJ2-3 | TRBV5-6 | - | TGTGCCACGGAGGGGGGCACAGATACGCAGTATTTT | CATEGGTDTQYF
- | TRBJ2-5 | TRBV27 | - | TGTGCCAGCGCCTCTAGCGAAAGGGGGGGGGAGACCCAGTACTTC | CASASSERGGETQYF
- | TRBJ2-5 | TRBV11-2 | - | TGTGCCAGCAGCTTATTTAACGGACAAGAGACCCAGTACTTC | CASSLFNGQETQYF
- | TRBJ2-5 | TRBV7-2 | - | TGTGCCAGCAGCGCCCCGATGGAAGAGACCCAGTACTTC | CASSAPMEETQYF
few | TRBJ2-1 | TRBV11-3 | - | TGTGCCAGCAGCGAACAGGGTCATACATACAATGAGCAGTTCTTC | CASSEQGHTYNEQFF
- | TRBJ2-7 | TRBV6-1 | TRBD1 | TGTGCCAGCAGTCTTCTCGGGACAGCCTACGAGCAGTACTTC | CASSLLGTAYEQYF
- | TRBJ2-2 | TRBV12-3/TRBV12-4 | TRBD2 | TGTGCCAGCAGTTTTGTGAGCGGGGGATTTAACACCGGGGAGCTGTTTTTT | CASSFVSGGFNTGELFF
many | TRBJ2-3 | TRBV11-2 | - | TGTGCCAGCAGCTTCTGGGGGCGAGTGGAACTGGGTGGCACAGATACGCAGTATTTT | CASSFWGRVELGGTDTQYF
few | TRBJ2-1 | TRBV7-2 | - | TGTGCCAGCAGCCGCCCAGGGGCAGATGAGCAGTTCTTC | CASSRPGADEQFF
few | TRBJ1-1 | TRBV6-9 | TRBD1 | TGTGCCAGCAGTACAGGGGCGGACACTGAAGCTTTCTTT | CASSTGADTEAFF
- | TRBJ2-5 | TRBV12-3/TRBV12-4 | - | TGTGCCAGCAGTGGGGGGGGCCGAGAGACCCAGTACTTC | CASSGGGRETQYF
- | TRBJ1-6 | TRBV5-3 | - | TGTGCCGCGGGGTCACGGGATCTAAATTCACCCCTCCACTTT | CAAGSRDLNSPLHF
many | TRBJ1-1 | TRBV7-8 | - | TGTGCCAGCAGCTTACCCCTTGGGGCTGAAGCTTTCTTT | CASSLPLGAEAFF
- | TRBJ2-2 | TRBV9 | - | TGTGCCAGCAGCGTAGCCGGGACGAACACCGGGGAGCTGTTTTTT | CASSVAGTNTGELFF
- | TRBJ2-1 | TRBV5-1 | - | TGCGCCAGCCGCGCCGGTGGGGGGTACAATGAGCAGTTCTTC | CASRAGGGYNEQFF
- | TRBJ1-2 | TRBV6-5 | - | TGTGCCAGCACCCGGGGTGGGGGCAGCGGCTACACCTTC | CASTRGGGSGYTF
- | TRBJ1-2 | TRBV7-2 | TRBD1 | TGTGCCAGCAGCTTCCAACAGGGGGCTTATGGCTACACCTTC | CASSFQQGAYGYTF
- | TRBJ1-4 | TRBV7-2 | - | TGTGCCAGCAGCGGCGGGGGGACCGCCAATGAAAAACTGTTTTTT | CASSGGGTANEKLFF
- | TRBJ2-2 | TRBV18 | - | TGTGCCAGCTCACAAGACTCCGGGGCCGGGGAGCTGTTTTTT | CASSQDSGAGELFF
once | TRBJ1-4 | TRBV18 | - | TGTGCCAGCTCACCTCGTGTCCGACCGACAACTAATGAAAAACTGTTTTTT | CASSPRVRPTTNEKLFF
few | TRBJ2-1 | TRBV27 | - | TGTGCCAGCAGTTTAAGAGGGACTTCCTCCTACAATGAGCAGTTCTTC | CASSLRGTSSYNEQFF
few | TRBJ2-1 | TRBV7-9 | TRBD2 | TGTGCCAGCAGCCAAGGACTAGCGGGAGCCTATGAGCAGTTCTTC | CASSQGLAGAYEQFF
- | TRBJ2-2 | TRBV12-3/TRBV12-4 | - | TGTGCCAGCAGTTTCAGGGACACCGGGGAGCTGTTTTTT | CASSFRDTGELFF
- | TRBJ2-3 | TRBV29-1 | TRBD1 | TGCAGCGCCCGACAGGGGCCAGGCACAGATACGCAGTATTTT | CSARQGPGTDTQYF
- | TRBJ2-7 | TRBV12-3/TRBV12-4 | - | TGTGCCAGCAGTTTAAGACGGCACGTCGAGCAGTACTTC | CASSLRRHVEQYF
- | TRBJ1-2 | TRBV12-3/TRBV12-4 | - | TGTGCCAGCAGTTTGAGACAGACCCGGGGGAGAGATGGCTACACCTTC | CASSLRQTRGRDGYTF
few | TRBJ2-5 | TRBV7-2 | - | TGTGCCAGCAGCTCCACCGGGACACCGGGCGGGACCCAGTACTTC | CASSSTGTPGGTQYF
- | TRBJ1-6 | TRBV12-3/TRBV12-4 | - | TGTGCCAGCAGTGCCGGATCAAGTTTGGGAGGCACCCTCCACTTT | CASSAGSSLGGTLHF
few | TRBJ1-5 | TRBV19 | - | TGTGCCAGTAGTATCCACCGGGGGGGGAGGCAGCCCCAGCATTTT | CASSIHRGGRQPQHF
- | TRBJ2-1 | TRBV11-2 | TRBD2 | TGTGCCAGCAGCTCCATGGGACTAGGGCTAAATGAGCAGTTCTTC | CASSSMGLGLNEQFF
- | TRBJ2-5 | TRBV4-2 | TRBD2 | TGTGCCAGCAGCCAAGATTGGCTAGCGGGGGAAGAGACCCAGTACTTC | CASSQDWLAGEETQYF
- | TRBJ1-2 | TRBV24-1 | - | TGTGCCACCAGTGAAATGGACAAAGCGGTGGTTGGTGGCTACACCTTC | CATSEMDKAVVGGYTF
few | TRBJ2-1 | TRBV7-9 | TRBD1 | TGTGCCAGCAGCCTACAGGGGGCGGGTGAGCAGTTCTTC | CASSLQGAGEQFF
- | TRBJ1-1 | TRBV7-9 | - | TGTGCCAGCAGCTTACTCAAGGACACTGAAGCTTTCTTT | CASSLLKDTEAFF
few | TRBJ2-1 | TRBV30 | TRBD2 | TGTGCCATAACTAGCGGGAGATTCTTTGGAAATGAGCAGTTCTTC | CAITSGRFFGNEQFF
- | TRBJ2-3 | TRBV6-5 | - | TGTGCCGCGAGGATGGGGGGAGGCACAGATACGCAGTATTTT | CAARMGGGTDTQYF
- | TRBJ2-5 | TRBV7-2 | - | TGTGCCAGCAGCTCCGCAGGGCGGGTGAAAGAGACCCAGTACTTC | CASSSAGRVKETQYF
- | TRBJ2-2 | TRBV7-8 | TRBD2 | TGTGCCAGCAGCTTAGCTTTAGCGGGAGGCCCGAACACCGGGGAGCTGTTTTTT | CASSLALAGGPNTGELFF
- | TRBJ2-1 | TRBV6-1 | TRBD2 | TGTGCCGGCGGGGGGAGCTCCTACAATGAGCAGTTCTTC | CAGGGSSYNEQFF
- | TRBJ2-7 | TRBV7-9 | - | TGTGCCAGCAGCTCCTACCAGGAGCAGTACTTC | CASSSYQEQYF
few | TRBJ2-3 | TRBV6-2/TRBV6-3 | - | TGTGCCAGCAGTTACTATGGTAGCGCGGGCACAGATACGCAGTATTTT | CASSYYGSAGTDTQYF